Each of the 6 T cell receptor beta chains below was sequenced from the same sample in a study of cytomegalovirus exposure and HLA in healthy donors. PCR employed 60 Vbeta and 13 Jbeta primers. Method: immunoSEQ multiplex PCR; TCRdb's copy keeps in-frame clones and lacks some. This table has approximately 160,000 clones, around 76% appearing once. The sample consisted of PBMCs. Source of these receptors: a girl aged 10 to 17 in good health and CMV-seropositive.

CDR3 sequence: CASNRAGTIYEQYF. CDR3 nucleotides: TGTGCCAGCAACCGGGCTGGGACTATCTACGAGCAGTACTTC. This chain connects TRBV28 to TRBJ2-7; TRBD2 aligns across 7 bases. Germline CDR1 is MDHEN and CDR2 is SYDVKM. The CDR3 loop spans 14 amino acids. J was trimmed by 3 bases and V by 7 bases; bases with no gene match: 9.

This chain uses TRBV6-4 with TRBJ2-5, with 9 bases matching TRBD1. This CDR3 contains 15 residues. Germline values: CDR1 MRHNA, CDR2 SNTAGT. J lost 3 bases, V lost 10 bases, and 12 bases had no gene match. CDR3 loop: CATAGTGLPKETQYF. CDR3 DNA sequence: TGTGCCACCGCCGGGACAGGGCTACCAAAAGAGACCCAGTACTTC.

The J gene is TRBJ2-3, the V gene TRBV2, with D unclear. The CDR3 sequence is 15 residues long. V was clipped by 2 bases and J by 1 base, with 10 bases between them. Per germline, CDR1 SNHLY and CDR2 FYNNEI. Here the CDR3 reads CASSELLGGTDTQYF. The CDR3 nucleotides read TGTGCCAGCAGTGAACTCCTAGGAGGCACAGATACGCAGTATTTT.

The chain has TRBV5-1 and TRBJ2-3; D is undetermined. V was cut by 0 bases and J by 8 bases, with 7 bases left in between. Looked up from germline, CDR1 is SGHRS and CDR2 is YFSETQ. CDR3 length: 12 residues. CDR3 DNA: TGCGCCAGCAGCTTGGGTTCTGTTACGCAGTATTTT. Encoded protein: CASSLGSVTQYF.

V gene TRBV10-3 combines with J gene TRBJ2-2; tentatively, D is TRBD2 (6 bases). The CDR3 loop spans 14 amino acids. Trimming pared 8 bases from V and 2 bases from J, leaving 12 bases between. Germline loops: CDR1 ENHRY, CDR2 SYGVKD. The CDR3 nucleotides read TGTGCCATCTCCGAACTAGCCAACACCGGGGAGCTGTTTTTT. Translation: CAISELANTGELFF.

This chain uses TRBV5-1 with TRBJ2-3; 7 bases map to TRBD2. Trimming cost V 3 bases and J 4 bases; bases outside gene matches: 5. From germline, CDR1 is SGHRS and CDR2 YFSETQ. CDR3 length equals 14 residues. Written as DNA, the CDR3 is TGCGCCAGCAGCTCCTGGACTAGGGCAGATACGCAGTATTTT. Translation gives CASSSWTRADTQYF. Looking up the rest from reference TRBV5-1 and TRBJ2-3 gives the full variable domain: KAGVTQTPRYLIKTRGQQVTLSCSPISGHRSVSWYQQTPGQGLQFLFEYFSETQRNKGNFPGRFSGRQFSNSRSEMNVSTLELGDSALYLCASSSWTRADTQYFGPGTRLTVL.